Detailed here is one TCR beta chain. The data belong to a study of cytomegalovirus exposure and HLA in healthy donors. This CDR3 is built from 16 residues. Germline lookup yields CDR1 KGHSH and CDR2 LQKENI. With 3 bases clipped from V and 6 bases from J, the junction kept 8 bases outside the gene matches. The PCR contained 60 Vbeta and 13 Jbeta primers. Libraries were prepared by immunoSEQ multiplex PCR; TCRdb keeps only in-frame clonotypes and omits some of them. This sample has fewer than 200,000 clones; around 68% occur once, and the top ten carry 1.5%. This sequence was found in a girl between 5 and 17 years old in good health and CMV-seronegative. Sample: PBMCs. The rearrangement links TRBV18 to TRBJ1-5; 10 nucleotides agree with TRBD1. CDR3 region: CASSPSGTGVTQPQHF. The CDR3 region has the DNA TGTGCCAGCTCACCCTCCGGGACAGGGGTTACTCAGCCCCAGCATTTT.